This T cell receptor (beta chain) was found in a study of T cell responses to AZD1222 COVID-19 vaccine. The study, taken as a whole, reports: At 160-218 and 743-854, vaccine-associated CD4 TCRs were dominant, and they spanned spike.

Regarding this clone: Its antigen is as yet unknown.

Only in-frame clones appear in the TCRdb table, and some are missing; sequencing was by immunoSEQ multiplex PCR. The sample carries about 150,000 clones, 90% to 95% recorded once. V was clipped by 0 bases and J by 5 bases, with 18 bases between them. The CDR3 covers 16 residues. Germline V gene data show CDR1 as SGHNT and CDR2 as YYREEE (reference sequence). The rearrangement uses TRBV5-4 and TRBJ2-7; D might be TRBD1 or TRBD2, each matching 5 bases. The TCR was taken from an adult in good health. Specimen: peripheral blood, collected on day 0 of MenACWY control vaccination. CDR3 amino acids: CASSLELGPRRNEQYF. CDR3 bases: TGTGCCAGCAGCTTGGAGTTGGGACCCAGAAGAAACGAGCAGTACTTC.